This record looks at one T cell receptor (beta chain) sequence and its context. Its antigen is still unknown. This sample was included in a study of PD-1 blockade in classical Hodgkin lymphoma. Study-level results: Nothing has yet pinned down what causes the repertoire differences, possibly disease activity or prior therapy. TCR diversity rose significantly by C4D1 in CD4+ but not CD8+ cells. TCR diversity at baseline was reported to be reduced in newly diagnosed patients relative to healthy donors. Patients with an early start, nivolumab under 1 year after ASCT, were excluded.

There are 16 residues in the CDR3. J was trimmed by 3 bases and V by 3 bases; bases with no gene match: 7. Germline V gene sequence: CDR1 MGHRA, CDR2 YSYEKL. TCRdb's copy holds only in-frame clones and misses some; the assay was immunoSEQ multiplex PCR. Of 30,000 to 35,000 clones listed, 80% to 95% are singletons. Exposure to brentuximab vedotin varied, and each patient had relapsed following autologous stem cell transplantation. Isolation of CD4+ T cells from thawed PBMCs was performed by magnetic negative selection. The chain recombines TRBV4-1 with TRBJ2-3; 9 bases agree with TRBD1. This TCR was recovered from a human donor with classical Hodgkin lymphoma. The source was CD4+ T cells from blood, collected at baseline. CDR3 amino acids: CASSQGLGQGTDTQYF. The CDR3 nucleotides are TGCGCCAGCAGCCAGGGACTCGGACAGGGGACAGATACGCAGTATTTT.